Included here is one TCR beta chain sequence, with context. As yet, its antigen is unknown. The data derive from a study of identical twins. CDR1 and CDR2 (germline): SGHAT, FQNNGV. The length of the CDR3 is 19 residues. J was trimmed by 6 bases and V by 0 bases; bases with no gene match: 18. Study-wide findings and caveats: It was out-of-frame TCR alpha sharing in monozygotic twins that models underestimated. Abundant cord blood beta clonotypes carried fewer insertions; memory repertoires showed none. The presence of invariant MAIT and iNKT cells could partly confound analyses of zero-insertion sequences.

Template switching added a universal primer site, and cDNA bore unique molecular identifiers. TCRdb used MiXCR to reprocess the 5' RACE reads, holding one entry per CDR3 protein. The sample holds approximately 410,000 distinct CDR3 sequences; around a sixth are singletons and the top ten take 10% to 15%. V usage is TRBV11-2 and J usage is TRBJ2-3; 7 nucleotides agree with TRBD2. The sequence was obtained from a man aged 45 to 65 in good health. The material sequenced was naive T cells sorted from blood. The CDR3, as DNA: TGTGCCAGCAGCTTAGATGGCACCGGGACTACCCGAAGTTTTGATACGCAGTATTTT. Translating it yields CASSLDGTGTTRSFDTQYF.